These T cell receptor beta chains were read from a single sample in a study of cytomegalovirus exposure and HLA in healthy donors. Some clones are missing from TCRdb's copy, which holds only in-frame ones; the method was immunoSEQ multiplex PCR. Of 140,000 or so clones listed, about 87% are singletons. Sequenced input: PBMCs. The receptors shown here come from a woman under 40 in good health and CMV-seropositive. The CDR3 runs from the conserved cysteine through the conserved F or W. The D gene is left open where the match is weak. A clone size is listed for some rows: how often the clone was seen (once, few, many), or a class if it is expanded.

TRBJ2-5 NA TRBD2 TRBV18 CASSRSGRATETQYF TGTGCCAGCTCCCGGAGCGGGAGGGCCACAGAGACCCAGTACTTC
TRBJ2-7 few NA TRBV21-1 CASSPCHRVCCYEQYF TGTGCCAGCAGCCCGTGCCACAGAGTCTGTTGCTACGAGCAGTACTTC
TRBJ2-3 NA TRBD2 TRBV10-3 CAIRAGSKSAGAKSDTQYF TGTGCCATCAGGGCGGGATCGAAATCAGCGGGAGCAAAATCAGATACGCAGTATTTT
TRBJ2-5 NA NA TRBV11-2 CASSSRTVKETQYF TGTGCCAGCAGCTCCCGGACAGTTAAAGAGACCCAGTACTTC
TRBJ2-7 NA NA TRBV11-3 CASNKDKLVNEQYF TGTGCCAGCAACAAGGACAAGCTGGTAAACGAGCAGTACTTC
TRBJ2-7 NA NA TRBV7-6 CASSLSPTYEQYF TGTGCCAGCAGCTTATCACCTACCTACGAGCAGTACTTC
TRBJ1-1 NA NA TRBV5-1 CASSLTDYTEAFF TGCGCCAGCAGCTTGACAGATTACACTGAAGCTTTCTTT
TRBJ2-2 NA NA TRBV4-1 CASSQRAAGELFF TGCGCCAGCAGCCAGAGAGCGGCCGGGGAGCTGTTTTTT
TRBJ2-7 NA NA TRBV19 CAISRGRGYEQYF TGTGCCATCTCCCGGGGCAGGGGTTACGAGCAGTACTTC
TRBJ2-1 NA TRBD1 TRBV6-5 CASRGQGARYNEQFF TGTGCCAGCAGGGGACAGGGGGCAAGGTACAATGAGCAGTTCTTC
TRBJ2-1 NA TRBD2 TRBV29-1 CSLGPRGSSYNEQFF TGCAGCCTGGGGCCTCGCGGGAGCTCCTACAATGAGCAGTTCTTC
TRBJ2-2 NA NA TRBV5-5 CASSLLYRPNTGELFF TGTGCCAGCAGCTTGTTATACAGACCGAACACCGGGGAGCTGTTTTTT
TRBJ1-2 NA NA TRBV5-1 CASSLEGGGYGYTF TGCGCCAGCAGCTTGGAAGGGGGTGGCTATGGCTACACCTTC
TRBJ2-4 NA NA TRBV5-8 CASSLNRQNIQYF TGTGCCAGCAGCTTGAACAGACAAAACATTCAGTACTTC
TRBJ2-5 NA TRBD2 TRBV28 CASRGGGETQYF TGTGCTAGCCGCGGGGGGGGAGAGACCCAGTACTTC
TRBJ2-3 NA NA TRBV5-1 CASSLYDSAMGTDTQYF TGCGCCAGCAGCTTGTACGACTCGGCTATGGGCACAGATACGCAGTATTTT
TRBJ1-2 NA TRBD1 TRBV19 CASFSRDRGLVDYGYTF TGTGCCAGCTTCTCAAGGGACAGGGGATTAGTCGACTATGGCTACACCTTC
TRBJ2-7 NA NA TRBV5-1 CASSPLYYSYEQYF TGCGCCAGCAGCCCTCTCTACTACTCGTACGAGCAGTACTTC
TRBJ2-7 NA NA TRBV2 CASSVSGEFYEQYF TGTGCCAGCAGTGTATCAGGCGAGTTCTACGAGCAGTACTTC
TRBJ1-3 NA NA TRBV18 CASSPQEGVVGNTIYF TGTGCCAGCTCACCCCAAGAAGGGGTCGTTGGAAACACCATATATTTT
TRBJ1-4 NA NA TRBV6-5 CASSYHGQGPTVLFF TGTGCCAGCAGTTACCACGGGCAGGGGCCTACCGTACTGTTTTTT
TRBJ2-4 NA NA TRBV29-1 CSVRGGVLLGKNIQYF TGCAGCGTTCGGGGTGGGGTTCTGTTGGGCAAAAACATTCAGTACTTC
TRBJ2-5 NA TRBD1 TRBV6-5 CASSLTGGDQETQYF TGTGCCAGCAGCCTGACAGGGGGGGACCAAGAGACCCAGTACTTC
TRBJ1-2 NA NA TRBV19 CASSVQGNYGYTF TGTGCCAGTAGTGTTCAGGGCAACTATGGCTACACCTTC
TRBJ2-3 NA NA TRBV7-9 CASSLNRHTDTQYF TGTGCCAGCAGCTTAAACAGGCACACAGATACGCAGTATTTT
TRBJ2-7 NA TRBD1 TRBV10-1 CASSLGQGSHEQYF TGCGCCAGCAGTCTTGGACAGGGGTCCCACGAGCAGTACTTC
TRBJ2-5 NA TRBD2 TRBV5-1 CASSSYAGLAEVQETQYF TGCGCCAGCAGCTCATACGCGGGACTAGCGGAGGTCCAAGAGACCCAGTACTTC
TRBJ1-2 few NA TRBV4-2 CASSQGQRGFYGYTF TGTGCCAGCAGCCAAGGGCAGCGCGGATTCTATGGCTACACCTTC
TRBJ2-3 NA TRBD1 TRBV28 CASSSPGQRSYTQYF TGTGCCAGCAGCTCCCCGGGACAGCGGAGTTATACGCAGTATTTT
TRBJ2-2 NA TRBD1 TRBV28 CASSSGGQVTGELFF TGTGCCAGCAGTAGTGGGGGACAGGTCACCGGGGAGCTGTTTTTT
TRBJ2-5 NA NA TRBV7-2 CASSLQAAVGETQYF TGTGCCAGCAGCTTACAGGCAGCCGTTGGGGAGACCCAGTACTTC
TRBJ1-4 NA NA TRBV28 CASKYRVNEKLFF TGTGCCAGCAAGTACAGGGTAAATGAAAAACTGTTTTTT
TRBJ2-1 NA TRBD2 TRBV11-2 CASSLGRGGIYNEQFF TGTGCCAGCAGCTTAGGGCGGGGGGGCATCTACAATGAGCAGTTCTTC
TRBJ1-5 NA NA TRBV2 CASSSRGGNSNQPQHF TGTGCCAGCAGCTCCCGGGGGGGCAATAGCAATCAGCCCCAGCATTTT
TRBJ2-1 NA TRBD1 TRBV5-8 CASSSDRGDHNEQFF TGTGCCAGCAGCTCCGACAGGGGTGACCACAATGAGCAGTTCTTC
TRBJ1-1 NA NA TRBV7-6 CASSVGRANTEAFF TGTGCCAGCAGCGTGGGGAGGGCGAACACTGAAGCTTTCTTT
TRBJ2-5 NA TRBD2 TRBV9 CASSGGTSGYQETQYF TGTGCCAGCAGCGGAGGGACTAGCGGGTACCAAGAGACCCAGTACTTC
TRBJ2-7 NA TRBD2 TRBV5-1 CASSYGGGRSSYEQYF TGCGCCAGCAGCTACGGCGGGGGGAGGTCCTCCTACGAGCAGTACTTC
TRBJ2-2 NA TRBD2 TRBV2 CASTTAGPGGAGELFF TGTGCCAGCACCACCGCGGGGCCGGGGGGGGCCGGGGAGCTGTTTTTT
TRBJ1-2 NA TRBD1 TRBV7-9 CASSLETGVYGYTF TGTGCCAGCAGCTTAGAGACAGGGGTATATGGCTACACCTTC
TRBJ2-7 NA TRBD1 TRBV2 CASAVGQGFYEQYF TGTGCCAGCGCGGTGGGACAGGGTTTTTACGAGCAGTACTTC
TRBJ2-2 once NA TRBV10-2 CASSESNRLGSSGELFF TGCGCCAGCAGTGAGTCGAACCGACTAGGGAGTAGCGGGGAGCTGTTTTTT
TRBJ2-7 NA NA TRBV7-6 CASSPPRGEQYF TGTGCCAGCAGCCCCCCGCGGGGCGAGCAGTACTTC
TRBJ1-4 NA NA TRBV27 CASSLYRDNEKLFF TGTGCCAGCAGTTTATACAGGGATAATGAAAAACTGTTTTTT
TRBJ1-1 NA TRBD1 TRBV6-5 CASRKTGYTEAFF TGTGCCAGCAGAAAGACAGGGTACACTGAAGCTTTCTTT
TRBJ2-7 NA NA TRBV5-6 CASSLAGSSYEQYF TGTGCCAGCAGCTTGGCGGGGTCTTCCTACGAGCAGTACTTC
TRBJ2-3 NA TRBD2 TRBV10-1 CASSDPDSGRQDTQYF TGCGCCAGCAGTGACCCGGATAGCGGGAGGCAAGATACGCAGTATTTT
TRBJ2-5 once TRBD2 TRBV5-1 CASRITQREGRQETQYF TGCGCCAGCAGAATAACGCAGCGGGAGGGCCGCCAAGAGACCCAGTACTTC
TRBJ2-1 NA NA TRBV28 CASSLTGASSYNEQFF TGTGCCAGCAGTTTGACAGGAGCTAGCTCCTACAATGAGCAGTTCTTC
TRBJ1-1 NA TRBD1 TRBV4-1 CASSQADRGNTEAFF TGCGCCAGCAGCCAAGCGGACAGGGGGAACACTGAAGCTTTCTTT
TRBJ2-3 NA TRBD2 TRBV2 CASLAGVIDTQYF TGTGCCAGCCTAGCGGGGGTAATAGATACGCAGTATTTT
TRBJ2-7 NA TRBD1 TRBV5-4 CASSFDRGGYEQYF TGTGCCAGCAGCTTCGACAGGGGAGGATACGAGCAGTACTTC
TRBJ2-7 NA TRBD2 TRBV27 CASSFGAGGYEQYF TGTGCCAGCAGTTTTGGAGCGGGGGGGTACGAGCAGTACTTC
TRBJ2-3 once NA TRBV19 CASSSRGESTDTQYF TGTGCCAGTAGTTCCCGCGGGGAAAGCACAGATACGCAGTATTTT
TRBJ1-5 NA NA TRBV2 CASTLREGSYQPQHF TGTGCCAGCACCCTAAGGGAGGGCAGTTATCAGCCCCAGCATTTT
TRBJ1-1 NA NA TRBV10-3 CAISLTGSEAFF TGTGCCATCAGTCTTACGGGATCTGAAGCTTTCTTT
TRBJ2-7 NA NA TRBV2 CASSEQRKGGGLTYEQYF TGTGCCAGCAGTGAACAGCGAAAGGGGGGGGGCCTTACCTACGAGCAGTACTTC